This T cell receptor (beta chain) is drawn from a study of cytomegalovirus exposure and HLA in healthy donors (dated by TCRdb to 2017 to 2019). Notes on the research overall: The 550 to 750 repertoires of the first cohort and the roughly 120 validation repertoires were produced on the same platform, according to a later analysis. Along with the roughly 710-subject first cohort, a separate validation cohort of more than 90 different subjects was used. To predict cytomegalovirus infection status, the study combined high-throughput TCR immunosequencing, statistical association of individual TCRs with disease status, and machine learning. The aim of the study was to test whether cataloging public T cell receptors could identify signatures of past pathogen exposure.

Separate from the approximately 670-subject first cohort, the validation cohort of roughly 120 subjects was the group to which the donors belonged. With respect to this clone: No cognate antigen has been identified for it. No clone much larger than this one lies a single base away; base qualities are absent.

Here is what the overall study found, with its caveats: The classifier was reported to diagnose cytomegalovirus status with high specificity and sensitivity in both the original cohort and the validation cohort. The study gave a list of about 170 TCR beta chains associated with cytomegalovirus. The authors suggested that the approach could potentially be extended to other disease states and immunological phenotypes. A later analysis found that TCRs clustered in the first cohort also tended to co-occur in the 120 validation repertoires, with 90% to 95% of cluster scores above 0. The validation cohort had no HLA typing available for a later analysis, so co-occurrence within that cohort was assessed over all 130 or so repertoires. While some public TCRs were present in many individuals, most TCR sequences turned up only very rarely across donors. A few of the identified cytomegalovirus-associated TCR beta chains were confirmed in vitro to be specific for cytomegalovirus antigens.

CDR1 and CDR2, looked up from the germline V gene, are MDHEN and SYDVKM. From the cysteine through the phenylalanine, the CDR3 covers 16 amino acids. Solely the CDR3 DNA is kept, with 48 bases framed from the first base. The junction shows trimming of 3 bases on V and 3 bases on J, and the gene matches do not reach 10 bases of it. Receptor amplification or capture employed the immunoSEQ multiplex PCR assay. On the authors' methods: A statistical classification framework was developed to diagnose cytomegalovirus status using the catalog of TCR beta chain sequences. Entries here come from immuneACCESS through TCRdb and include only in-frame sequences with V and J called. Some clones fail to appear in such tables; in the studies checked, an unresolved V gene covers under half of the shortfall, and the cause of the remainder is unknown. The DNA gave D and trimming, while V, J and clone size come from that table. The sample table lists 85,000 to 120,000 clones, approximately 90% of them with a count of one. Around 1.7% of the sample is in the top ten clones.

The material sequenced was PBMCs. The sequence derives from a woman aged 18-30 years in good health and CMV-seropositive. The sequence is built from TRBV28 and TRBJ2-7; 8 nucleotides in the junction match TRBD2. The bases are TGTGCCAGCAGTTTGGACCCCGGGAGGGTAAACTACGAGCAGTACTTC. This sequence encodes CASSLDPGRVNYEQYF.